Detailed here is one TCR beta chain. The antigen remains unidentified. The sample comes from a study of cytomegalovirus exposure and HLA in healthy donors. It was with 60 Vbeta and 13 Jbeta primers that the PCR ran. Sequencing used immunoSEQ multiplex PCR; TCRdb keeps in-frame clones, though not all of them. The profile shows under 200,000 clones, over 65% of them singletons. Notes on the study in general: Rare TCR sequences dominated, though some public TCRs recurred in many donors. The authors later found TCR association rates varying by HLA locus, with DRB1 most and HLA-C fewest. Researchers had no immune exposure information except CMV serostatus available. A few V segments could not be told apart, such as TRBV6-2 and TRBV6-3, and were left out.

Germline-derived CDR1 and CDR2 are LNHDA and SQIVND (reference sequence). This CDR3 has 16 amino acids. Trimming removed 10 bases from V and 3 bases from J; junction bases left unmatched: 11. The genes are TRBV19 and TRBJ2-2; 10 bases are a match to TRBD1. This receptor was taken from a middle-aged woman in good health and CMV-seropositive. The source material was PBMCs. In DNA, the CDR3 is TGTGCCACCAAGACAGGGGGCAGTTTGGACACCGGGGAGCTGTTTTTT. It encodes CATKTGGSLDTGELFF.